Following are 11 T cell receptor beta chains from one sample sequenced in a study of STAT5B mutations in CD4+ large granular lymphocyte leukemia. Only in-frame clones appear in the TCRdb table, and some are missing; sequencing was by immunoSEQ multiplex PCR. The sample contains a few thousand clones, 60% to 85% of which appear only once. The specimen was PBMCs. The receptor source for this set is a woman aged 70-85 years with CD4+ T-cell large granular lymphocyte leukemia.

The chain uses TRBV30 and TRBJ1-1; 11 bases are shared with TRBD1. Germline V lookup: CDR1 GTSNPN, CDR2 SVGIG (reference sequence). The CDR3 runs 14 residues. V gave up 1 base and J gave up 4 bases; unmatched junction bases: 2. Here the CDR3 DNA reads TGTGCCTGGAGTGGGACAGGGGGCGTCACTGAAGCTTTCTTT. Amino acid sequence: CAWSGTGGVTEAFF.

This clone was observed a few times. This chain joins TRBV5-6 and TRBJ2-7; D is perhaps TRBD1 (5 bases). There are 14 residues in the CDR3. V was shortened by 1 base and J by 2 bases, with 10 bases between the two germline ends. Germline-derived CDR1 and CDR2 are SGHDT and YYEEEE. CDR3 nucleotides: TGTGCCAGCAGCTTGTCGGACAATCCCTACGAGCAGTACTTC. Its translation: CASSLSDNPYEQYF.

This clone was seen only once. The rearrangement links TRBV6-1 to TRBJ2-1, with a tentative D call TRBD2 (5 bases). V was pared by 11 bases and J by 8 bases, with 19 bases between. Germline CDR1 and CDR2: MNHNS and SASEGT. The CDR3 contains 13 residues. The CDR3 region is CAATGGGLYEQFF. CDR3 sequence (DNA): TGTGCCGCCACCGGTGGAGGTTTGTATGAGCAGTTCTTC.

The chain has TRBV5-1 and TRBJ1-2; D perhaps matches TRBD1 (5 bases). CDR3 length: 17 amino acids. Germline values: CDR1 SGHRS, CDR2 YFSETQ. Trimming took off 3 bases at V and 0 bases at J, with 18 bases between the two ends. CDR3 sequence reads: CASSSRIPTAPNYGYTF. CDR3 in DNA: TGCGCCAGCAGCTCCAGAATCCCGACAGCCCCTAACTATGGCTACACCTTC. The entire variable domain, with the rest obtained from reference TRBV5-1 and TRBJ1-2, is as follows: KAGVTQTPRYLIKTRGQQVTLSCSPISGHRSVSWYQQTPGQGLQFLFEYFSETQRNKGNFPGRFSGRQFSNSRSEMNVSTLELGDSALYLCASSSRIPTAPNYGYTFGSGTRLTVV.

This clone came up a few times. The chain recombines TRBV19 with TRBJ1-1; D is ambiguous. V was cut by 7 bases and J by 1 base, with 10 bases left in between. This CDR3 spans 13 amino acids. CDR1 LNHDA and CDR2 SQIVND come from the germline V gene (reference sequence). The CDR3 DNA sequence: TGTGCCAGTACAGTTAAAGAGAACACTGAAGCTTTCTTT. It codes for CASTVKENTEAFF. The full variable domain, its missing parts supplied by reference TRBV19 and TRBJ1-1, is DGGITQSPKYLFRKEGQNVTLSCEQNLNHDAMYWYRQDPGQGLRLIYYSQIVNDFQKGDIAEGYSVSREKKESFPLTVTSAQKNPTAFYLCASTVKENTEAFFGQGTRLTVV.

The gene calls are TRBV4-3 and TRBJ2-1; D not certain. In germline, CDR1 is LGHNA, CDR2 YSLEER. The CDR3 totals 13 residues. Trimming removed 0 bases from V and 7 bases from J, with 7 bases in between. CDR3 residues: CASSQEGWNEQFF. The CDR3 region has the DNA TGCGCCAGCAGCCAAGAGGGTTGGAATGAGCAGTTCTTC.

The J gene is TRBJ1-2, the V gene TRBV9, with 8 bases lining up with TRBD1. The CDR3 has 16 residues. The germline V gene encodes CDR1 SGDLS and CDR2 YYNGEE. The ends lost 4 bases at V and 2 bases at J; junction bases unmatched: 10. The CDR3 protein is CASSSRPGQENYGYTF. The CDR3 DNA is TGTGCCAGCAGCTCGCGACCGGGACAGGAGAACTATGGCTACACCTTC. The whole variable domain, filled in from reference TRBV9 and TRBJ1-2, reads DSGVTQTPKHLITATGQRVTLRCSPRSGDLSVYWYQQSLDQGLQFLIQYYNGEERAKGNILERFSAQQFPDLHSELNLSSLELGDSALYFCASSSRPGQENYGYTFGSGTRLTVV.

Regarding this clone: Distinct nucleotide sequences in the sample also encode this CDR3. The chain employs TRBV4-2 and TRBJ2-2; D perhaps matches TRBD2 (6 bases). The CDR3 contains 14 residues. Germline CDR1 LGHNA, CDR2 YNFKEQ. V lost 0 bases, J lost 5 bases, and 7 bases lay in between. The DNA for the CDR3 is TGTGCCAGCAGCCAAGATCGGGGGACCGGGGAGCTGTTTTTT. Amino acids: CASSQDRGTGELFF.

The chain employs TRBV25-1 and TRBJ2-5; D gene ambiguous. V shed 3 bases and J shed 3 bases, with 8 bases lying between them. The CDR3 length is 13 residues. Germline V CDR1 and CDR2: MGHDK, SYGVNS. Written as DNA, the CDR3 is TGTGCCAGCAGTGATCTCTACGAAGAGACCCAGTACTTC. Translated: CASSDLYEETQYF.

CDR3 sequence (DNA): TGTGCCAGCAGCCCCCTAGGTGGAGGGTGGGGCACCGGGGAGCTGTTTTTT. As protein: CASSPLGGGWGTGELFF. The rearrangement links TRBV7-8 to TRBJ2-2; weak D call: TRBD2 (6 bases). This CDR3 is built from 17 residues. V shed 5 bases and J shed 4 bases, with 20 bases lying between them. Germline loops: CDR1 SGHVS, CDR2 FQNEAQ.

Here the CDR3 reads CASSTHSSDRPIEAFF. The CDR3 DNA follows: TGTGCCAGTAGTACCCACTCCTCGGACAGACCTATTGAAGCTTTCTTT. The chain links TRBV19 to TRBJ1-1; D perhaps matches TRBD1 (6 bases). Germline V lookup: CDR1 LNHDA, CDR2 SQIVND (reference sequence). The CDR3 sequence is 16 residues long. The germline V and J ends were trimmed by 4 bases and 7 bases, with 22 bases remaining between them. Combining the CDR3 with reference TRBV19 and TRBJ1-1 gives the whole variable domain DGGITQSPKYLFRKEGQNVTLSCEQNLNHDAMYWYRQDPGQGLRLIYYSQIVNDFQKGDIAEGYSVSREKKESFPLTVTSAQKNPTAFYLCASSTHSSDRPIEAFFGQGTRLTVV.